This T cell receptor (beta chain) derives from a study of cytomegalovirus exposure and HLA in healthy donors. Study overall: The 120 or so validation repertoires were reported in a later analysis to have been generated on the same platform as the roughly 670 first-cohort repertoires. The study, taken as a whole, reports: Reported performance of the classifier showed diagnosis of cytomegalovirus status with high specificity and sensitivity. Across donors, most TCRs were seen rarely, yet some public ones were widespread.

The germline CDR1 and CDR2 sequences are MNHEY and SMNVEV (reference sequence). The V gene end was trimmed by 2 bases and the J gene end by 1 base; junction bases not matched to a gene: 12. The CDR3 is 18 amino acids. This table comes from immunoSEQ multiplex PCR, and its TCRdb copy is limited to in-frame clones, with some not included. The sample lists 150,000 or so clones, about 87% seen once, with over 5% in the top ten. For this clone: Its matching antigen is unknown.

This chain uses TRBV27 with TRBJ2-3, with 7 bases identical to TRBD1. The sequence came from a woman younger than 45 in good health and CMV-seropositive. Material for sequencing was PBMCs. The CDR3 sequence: CASSLVPPRDRRTDTQYF. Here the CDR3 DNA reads TGTGCCAGCAGTTTAGTTCCTCCGAGGGACAGACGCACAGATACGCAGTATTTT.